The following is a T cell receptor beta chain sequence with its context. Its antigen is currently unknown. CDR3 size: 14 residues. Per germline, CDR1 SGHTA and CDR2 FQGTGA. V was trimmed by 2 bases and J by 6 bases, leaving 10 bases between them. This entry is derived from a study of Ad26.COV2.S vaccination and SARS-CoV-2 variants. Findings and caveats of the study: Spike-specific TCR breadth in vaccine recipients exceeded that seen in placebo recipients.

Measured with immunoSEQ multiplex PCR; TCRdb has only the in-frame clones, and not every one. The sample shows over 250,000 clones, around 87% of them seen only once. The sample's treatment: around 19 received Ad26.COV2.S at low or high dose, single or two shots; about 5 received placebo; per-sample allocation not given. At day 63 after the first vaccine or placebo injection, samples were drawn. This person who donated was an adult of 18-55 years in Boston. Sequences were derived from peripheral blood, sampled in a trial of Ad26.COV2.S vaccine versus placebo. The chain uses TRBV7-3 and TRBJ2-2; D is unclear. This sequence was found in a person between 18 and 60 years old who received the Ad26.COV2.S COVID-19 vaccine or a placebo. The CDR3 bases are TGTGCCAGCAGCTTACCAGGATTGGCCGGGGAGCTGTTTTTT. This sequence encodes CASSLPGLAGELFF.